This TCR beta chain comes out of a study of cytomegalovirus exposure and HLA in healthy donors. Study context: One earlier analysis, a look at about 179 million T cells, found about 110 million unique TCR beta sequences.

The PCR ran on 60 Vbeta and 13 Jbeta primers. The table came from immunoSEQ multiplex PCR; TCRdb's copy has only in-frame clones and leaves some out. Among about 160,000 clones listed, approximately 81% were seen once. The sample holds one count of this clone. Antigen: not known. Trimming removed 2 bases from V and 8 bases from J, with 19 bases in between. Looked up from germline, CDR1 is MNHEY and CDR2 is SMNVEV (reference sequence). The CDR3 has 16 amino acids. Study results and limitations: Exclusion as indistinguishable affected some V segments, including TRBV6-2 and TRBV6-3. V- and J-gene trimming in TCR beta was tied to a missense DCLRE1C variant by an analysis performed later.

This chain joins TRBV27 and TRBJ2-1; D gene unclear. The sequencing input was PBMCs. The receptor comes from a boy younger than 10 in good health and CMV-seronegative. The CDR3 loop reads CASSLVGAPVSDEQFF. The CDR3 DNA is TGTGCCAGCAGTTTAGTAGGAGCTCCTGTCTCGGATGAGCAGTTCTTC.